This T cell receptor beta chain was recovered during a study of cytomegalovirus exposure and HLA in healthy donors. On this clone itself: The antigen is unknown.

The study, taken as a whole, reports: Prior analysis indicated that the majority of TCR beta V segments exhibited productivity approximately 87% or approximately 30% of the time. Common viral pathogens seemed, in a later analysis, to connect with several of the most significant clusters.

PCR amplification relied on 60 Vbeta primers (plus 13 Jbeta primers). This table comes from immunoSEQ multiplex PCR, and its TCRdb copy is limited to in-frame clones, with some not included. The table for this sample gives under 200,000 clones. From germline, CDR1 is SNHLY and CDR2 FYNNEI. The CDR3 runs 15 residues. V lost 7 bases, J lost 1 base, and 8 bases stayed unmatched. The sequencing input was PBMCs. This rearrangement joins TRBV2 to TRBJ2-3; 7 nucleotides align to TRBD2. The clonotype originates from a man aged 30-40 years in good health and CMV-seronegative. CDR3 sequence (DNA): TGTGCCAGCATTAGGACTAGTTCTGGCACAGATACGCAGTATTTT. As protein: CASIRTSSGTDTQYF.